A selection of T cell receptor beta chains follows, all from one sample in a study of naive and memory T cell subsets. MiXCR was run by TCRdb on the UMI-ligation and nested PCR reads, yielding one entry per CDR3 protein. The sample has around 130,000 distinct CDR3 sequences; 35% to 40% are singletons. The sequencing input was central memory CD4+ T cells from blood. Receptors were obtained from a human donor in good health. Each CDR3 is given with its conserved first and last residue. D genes are given only for firm matches. Clone size is shown for a subset of rows, as once, few, many or a class of expanded clone.

clone size: few
J gene: TRBJ2-1
D gene: TRBD2
V gene: TRBV15
CDR3 DNA: TGTGCCACCGGCGGGGGTTCGGGCTACAATGAGCAGTTCTTC
CDR3 protein: CATGGGSGYNEQFF

clone size: .
J gene: TRBJ1-5
D gene: TRBD1
V gene: TRBV30
CDR3 DNA: TGTGCCTGGAGTGTAAGACAGGGGGGACAGCCCCAGCATTTT
CDR3 protein: CAWSVRQGGQPQHF

clone size: .
J gene: TRBJ2-3
D gene: TRBD2
V gene: TRBV5-1
CDR3 DNA: TGCGCCAGCAAACTAGCGGGAGGAACCACAGATACGCAGTATTTT
CDR3 protein: CASKLAGGTTDTQYF

clone size: .
J gene: TRBJ2-7
D gene: .
V gene: TRBV7-8
CDR3 DNA: TGTGCCAGCAGCTTAGGGCAGACATGGGAAACCGGCTACGAGCAGTACTTC
CDR3 protein: CASSLGQTWETGYEQYF

clone size: .
J gene: TRBJ1-1
D gene: .
V gene: TRBV20-1
CDR3 DNA: TGCAGTGCTAGATCACTCAGGAGCCCCCCGATAGCTTTCTTT
CDR3 protein: CSARSLRSPPIAFF

clone size: .
J gene: TRBJ2-5
D gene: TRBD2
V gene: TRBV6-6
CDR3 DNA: TGTGCCAGCAGTCCCATCAGGACTAGCGGGAGTAGTGGTGAGACCCAGTACTTC
CDR3 protein: CASSPIRTSGSSGETQYF

clone size: .
J gene: TRBJ2-1
D gene: TRBD1
V gene: TRBV28
CDR3 DNA: TGTGCCAGCAGTTCACAGGGGGCGTCGCCCTACAATGAGCAGTTCTTC
CDR3 protein: CASSSQGASPYNEQFF

clone size: .
J gene: TRBJ1-5
D gene: .
V gene: TRBV12-3/TRBV12-4
CDR3 DNA: TGTGCCAGCAGTTTTGTCAGGCAGGCAAATCAGCCCCAGCATTTT
CDR3 protein: CASSFVRQANQPQHF

clone size: .
J gene: TRBJ1-5
D gene: TRBD1
V gene: TRBV4-2
CDR3 DNA: TGTGCCAGCAGCCGCGATCAGGGGGAAGATCAGCCCCAGCATTTT
CDR3 protein: CASSRDQGEDQPQHF

clone size: .
J gene: TRBJ2-2
D gene: .
V gene: TRBV5-5
CDR3 DNA: TGTGCCAGCAGCTTTGGCAGGGGTGCCGGGGAGCTGTTTTTT
CDR3 protein: CASSFGRGAGELFF

clone size: few
J gene: TRBJ2-7
D gene: .
V gene: TRBV28
CDR3 DNA: TGTGCCAGCACCCGGAGCGTGAGTTCCTACGAGCAGTACTTC
CDR3 protein: CASTRSVSSYEQYF

clone size: few
J gene: TRBJ2-3
D gene: .
V gene: TRBV28
CDR3 DNA: TGTGCCAGCGACGGGGGTATCAAGTTAGATACGCAGTATTTT
CDR3 protein: CASDGGIKLDTQYF

clone size: once
J gene: TRBJ2-1
D gene: .
V gene: TRBV29-1
CDR3 DNA: TGCAGCGTGGACACGACCTCTAGCTCCTACAATGAGCAGTTCTTC
CDR3 protein: CSVDTTSSSYNEQFF

clone size: .
J gene: TRBJ1-4
D gene: .
V gene: TRBV3-1
CDR3 DNA: TGTGCCAGCAGCCAAGGGTCGACAGGAATGTATGAAAAACTGTTTTTT
CDR3 protein: CASSQGSTGMYEKLFF

clone size: .
J gene: TRBJ2-1
D gene: TRBD1
V gene: TRBV29-1
CDR3 DNA: TGCAGCGTCGGATCAGGGGGTTGGTCGGGTGAGCAGTTCTTC
CDR3 protein: CSVGSGGWSGEQFF

clone size: few
J gene: TRBJ1-6
D gene: .
V gene: TRBV30
CDR3 DNA: TGTGCCTGGAGTGTCGGTATTTCAGGCAATTCACCCCTCCACTTT
CDR3 protein: CAWSVGISGNSPLHF

clone size: .
J gene: TRBJ2-7
D gene: .
V gene: TRBV28
CDR3 DNA: TGTGCCAGCAGTTTCCTCTACGAGCAGTACTTC
CDR3 protein: CASSFLYEQYF

clone size: .
J gene: TRBJ2-1
D gene: TRBD2
V gene: TRBV2
CDR3 DNA: TGTGCCAGCAGGTTGGTAGCGGGCTCCTACAATGAGCAGTTCTTC
CDR3 protein: CASRLVAGSYNEQFF

clone size: many
J gene: TRBJ2-1
D gene: TRBD2
V gene: TRBV7-8
CDR3 DNA: TGTGCCAGCACCGCGGGCGGGAGGGCCCTCAATGAGCAGTTCTTC
CDR3 protein: CASTAGGRALNEQFF

clone size: few
J gene: TRBJ2-3
D gene: TRBD2
V gene: TRBV5-1
CDR3 DNA: TGCGCCAGCAGCGCTATGACTAGCGGCCTAAACCCCGGCACAGATACGCAGTATTTT
CDR3 protein: CASSAMTSGLNPGTDTQYF

clone size: .
J gene: TRBJ1-5
D gene: TRBD1
V gene: TRBV7-8
CDR3 DNA: TGTGCCAGCAGCCCTAGACAGGGTCAGCCCCAGCATTTT
CDR3 protein: CASSPRQGQPQHF

clone size: .
J gene: TRBJ1-2
D gene: .
V gene: TRBV18
CDR3 DNA: TGTGCCAGCTCTTCTCTAGCGGGAGCTAACTATGGCTACACCTTC
CDR3 protein: CASSSLAGANYGYTF

clone size: many
J gene: TRBJ2-6
D gene: .
V gene: TRBV7-8
CDR3 DNA: TGTGCCAGTGATGTGGGGGCCTCTGGGGCCAACGTCCTGACTTTC
CDR3 protein: CASDVGASGANVLTF

clone size: .
J gene: TRBJ2-1
D gene: .
V gene: TRBV20-1
CDR3 DNA: TGCAGTCGACTAGGGGGTCACAATGAGCAGTTCTTC
CDR3 protein: CSRLGGHNEQFF

clone size: .
J gene: TRBJ2-2
D gene: TRBD1
V gene: TRBV12-3/TRBV12-4
CDR3 DNA: TGTGCCAGCAGTTTAACAGGGGACGGGGAGCTGTTTTTT
CDR3 protein: CASSLTGDGELFF

clone size: .
J gene: TRBJ2-7
D gene: .
V gene: TRBV14
CDR3 DNA: TGTGCCAGCAGCCAAGGAGGACAGACCGCTAGACTCTACGAGCAGTACTTC
CDR3 protein: CASSQGGQTARLYEQYF

clone size: .
J gene: TRBJ2-3
D gene: TRBD2
V gene: TRBV28
CDR3 DNA: TGTGCCAGCAGCTCTAGCGGGAGTGGGAGGTATACGCAGTATTTT
CDR3 protein: CASSSSGSGRYTQYF